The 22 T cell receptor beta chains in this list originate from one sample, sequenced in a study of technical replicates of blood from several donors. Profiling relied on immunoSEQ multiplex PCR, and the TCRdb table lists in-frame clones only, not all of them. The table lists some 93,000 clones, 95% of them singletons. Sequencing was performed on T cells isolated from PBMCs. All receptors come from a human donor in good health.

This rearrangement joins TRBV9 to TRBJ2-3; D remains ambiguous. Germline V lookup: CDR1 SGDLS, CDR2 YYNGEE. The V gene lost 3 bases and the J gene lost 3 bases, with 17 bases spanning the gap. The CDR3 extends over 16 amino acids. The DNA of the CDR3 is TGTGCCAGCAGCGCCGCGGCAGCATCCTTGACAGATACGCAGTATTTT. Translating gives CASSAAAASLTDTQYF.

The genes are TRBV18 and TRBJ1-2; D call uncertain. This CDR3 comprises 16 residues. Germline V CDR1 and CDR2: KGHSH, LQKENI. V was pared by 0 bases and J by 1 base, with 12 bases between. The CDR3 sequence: CASSPPFGGSNYGYTF. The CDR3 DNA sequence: TGTGCCAGCTCACCACCCTTTGGAGGGAGTAACTATGGCTACACCTTC.

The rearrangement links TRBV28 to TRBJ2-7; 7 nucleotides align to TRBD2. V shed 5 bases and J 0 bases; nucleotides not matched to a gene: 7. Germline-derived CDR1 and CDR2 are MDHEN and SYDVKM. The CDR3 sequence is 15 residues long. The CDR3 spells CASSPRGGSSYEQYF. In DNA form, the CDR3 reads TGTGCCAGCAGTCCACGTGGCGGGAGCTCCTACGAGCAGTACTTC.

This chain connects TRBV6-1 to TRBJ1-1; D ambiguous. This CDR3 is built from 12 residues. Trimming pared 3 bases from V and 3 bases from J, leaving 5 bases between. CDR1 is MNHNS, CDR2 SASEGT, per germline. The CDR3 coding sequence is TGTGCCAGCAGTGACGCGTACACTGAAGCTTTCTTT. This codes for CASSDAYTEAFF.

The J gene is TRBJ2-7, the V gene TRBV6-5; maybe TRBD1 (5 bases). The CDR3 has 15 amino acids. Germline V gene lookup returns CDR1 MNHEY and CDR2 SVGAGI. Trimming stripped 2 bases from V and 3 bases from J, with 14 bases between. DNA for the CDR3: TGTGCCAGCAGTTACAGGGGAATGAGTTTCTACGAGCAGTACTTC. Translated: CASSYRGMSFYEQYF.

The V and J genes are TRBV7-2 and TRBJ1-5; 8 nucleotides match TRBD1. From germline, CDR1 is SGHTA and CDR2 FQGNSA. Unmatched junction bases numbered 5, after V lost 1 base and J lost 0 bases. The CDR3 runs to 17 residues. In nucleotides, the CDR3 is TGTGCCAGCAGCTTAGGGGACAGGAGGTATAGCAATCAGCCCCAGCATTTT. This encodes CASSLGDRRYSNQPQHF.

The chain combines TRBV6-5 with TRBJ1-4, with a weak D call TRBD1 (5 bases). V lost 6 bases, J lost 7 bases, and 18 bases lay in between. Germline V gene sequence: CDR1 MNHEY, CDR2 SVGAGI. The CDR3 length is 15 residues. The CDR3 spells CASSRGTREIEKLFF. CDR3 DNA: TGTGCCAGCAGCCGAGGGACGCGGGAAATTGAAAAACTGTTTTTT.

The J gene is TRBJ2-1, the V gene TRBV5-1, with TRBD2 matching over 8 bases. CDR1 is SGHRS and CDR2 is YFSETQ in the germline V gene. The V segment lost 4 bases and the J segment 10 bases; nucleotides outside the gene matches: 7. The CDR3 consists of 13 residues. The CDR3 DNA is TGCGCCAGCAGCACCGGGGGGGGCCCCGAGCAGTTCTTC. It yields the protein CASSTGGGPEQFF.

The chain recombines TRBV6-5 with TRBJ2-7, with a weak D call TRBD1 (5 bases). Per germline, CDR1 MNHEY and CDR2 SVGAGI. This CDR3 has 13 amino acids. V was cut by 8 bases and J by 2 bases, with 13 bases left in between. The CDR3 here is CASAPQGPYEQYF. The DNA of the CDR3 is TGTGCCAGCGCACCTCAGGGCCCCTACGAGCAGTACTTC.

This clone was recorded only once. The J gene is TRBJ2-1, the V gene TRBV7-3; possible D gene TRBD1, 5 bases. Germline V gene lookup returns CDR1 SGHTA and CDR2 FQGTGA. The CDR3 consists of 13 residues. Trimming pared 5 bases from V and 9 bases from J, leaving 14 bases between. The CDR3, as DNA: TGTGCCAGCAGCCTGAGTGAAGGGGTTGAGCAGTTCTTC. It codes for CASSLSEGVEQFF.

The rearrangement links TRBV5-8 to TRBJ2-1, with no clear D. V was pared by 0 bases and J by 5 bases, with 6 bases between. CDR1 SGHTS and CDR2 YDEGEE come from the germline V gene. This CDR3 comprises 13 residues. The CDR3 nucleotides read TGTGCCAGCAGCTTGGTGGCAGACAATGAGCAGTTCTTC. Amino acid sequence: CASSLVADNEQFF.

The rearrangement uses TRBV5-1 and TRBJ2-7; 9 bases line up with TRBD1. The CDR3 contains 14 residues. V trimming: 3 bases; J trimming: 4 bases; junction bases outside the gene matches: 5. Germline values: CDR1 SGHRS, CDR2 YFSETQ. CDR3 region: CASSSRQGGYEQYF. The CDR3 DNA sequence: TGCGCCAGCAGCTCAAGACAGGGGGGATACGAGCAGTACTTC.

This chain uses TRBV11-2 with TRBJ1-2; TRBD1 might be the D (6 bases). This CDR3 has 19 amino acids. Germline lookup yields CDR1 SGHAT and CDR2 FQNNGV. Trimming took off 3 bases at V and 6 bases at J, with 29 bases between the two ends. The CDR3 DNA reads TGTGCCAGCAGCTTCCAGTTGGAGCCTGCGGATCGAAACAGGGATGGCTACACCTTC. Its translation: CASSFQLEPADRNRDGYTF. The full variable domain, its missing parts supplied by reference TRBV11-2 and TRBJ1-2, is EAGVAQSPRYKIIEKRQSVAFWCNPISGHATLYWYQQILGQGPKLLIQFQNNGVVDDSQLPKDRFSAERLKGVDSTLKIQPAKLEDSAVYLCASSFQLEPADRNRDGYTFGSGTRLTVV.

CDR3 residues: CASSLGQAGYGYTF. Here the CDR3 DNA reads TGTGCCAGCAGTTTGGGACAGGCTGGCTATGGCTACACCTTC. The chain employs TRBV6-5 and TRBJ1-2; TRBD1 matches 8 bases. V gave up 4 bases and J gave up 4 bases; unmatched junction bases: 5. The CDR3 extends over 14 amino acids. Per the germline V gene, CDR1 is MNHEY and CDR2 is SVGAGI.

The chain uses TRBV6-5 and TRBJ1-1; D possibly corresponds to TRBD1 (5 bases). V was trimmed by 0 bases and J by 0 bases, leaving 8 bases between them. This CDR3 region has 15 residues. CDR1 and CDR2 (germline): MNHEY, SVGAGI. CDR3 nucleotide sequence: TGTGCCAGCAGTTACTCCGGGGGGGTGAACACTGAAGCTTTCTTT. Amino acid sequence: CASSYSGGVNTEAFF.

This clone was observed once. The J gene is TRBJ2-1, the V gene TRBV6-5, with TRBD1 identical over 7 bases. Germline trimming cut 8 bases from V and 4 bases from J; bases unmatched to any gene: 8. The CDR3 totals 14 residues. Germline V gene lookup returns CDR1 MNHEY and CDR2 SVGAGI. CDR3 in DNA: TGTGCCAGCTCCACCGGGACAGCTTACAATGAGCAGTTCTTC. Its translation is CASSTGTAYNEQFF.

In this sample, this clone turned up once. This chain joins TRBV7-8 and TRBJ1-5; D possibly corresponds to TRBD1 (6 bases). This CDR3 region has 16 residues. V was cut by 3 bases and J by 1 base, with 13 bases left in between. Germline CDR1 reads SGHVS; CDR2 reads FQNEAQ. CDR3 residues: CASSFIGTQSNQPQHF. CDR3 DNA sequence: TGTGCCAGCAGCTTTATTGGGACACAAAGCAATCAGCCCCAGCATTTT.

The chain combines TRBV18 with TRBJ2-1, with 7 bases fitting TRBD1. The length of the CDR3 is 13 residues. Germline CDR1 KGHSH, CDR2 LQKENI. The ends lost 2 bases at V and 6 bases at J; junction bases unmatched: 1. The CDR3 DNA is TGTGCCAGCTCACCAGGACAGGCCAATGAGCAGTTCTTC. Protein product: CASSPGQANEQFF. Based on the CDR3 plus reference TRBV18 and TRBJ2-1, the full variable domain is NAGVMQNPRHLVRRRGQEARLRCSPMKGHSHVYWYRQLPEEGLKFMVYLQKENIIDESGMPKERFSAEFPKEGPSILRIQQVVRGDSAAYFCASSPGQANEQFFGPGTRLTVL.

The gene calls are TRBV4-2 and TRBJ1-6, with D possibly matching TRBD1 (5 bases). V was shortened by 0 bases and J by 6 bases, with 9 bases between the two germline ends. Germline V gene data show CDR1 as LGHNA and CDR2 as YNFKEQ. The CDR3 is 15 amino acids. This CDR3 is CASSQETVFNSPLHF. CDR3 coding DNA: TGTGCCAGCAGCCAAGAGACAGTCTTTAATTCACCCCTCCACTTT.

The CDR3: CASSYPEGAASPLHF. In DNA form, the CDR3 reads TGTGCCAGCAGCTACCCCGAGGGGGCGGCTTCACCCCTCCACTTT. This sequence joins TRBV5-5 and TRBJ1-6; 7 bases align to TRBD1. The CDR3 length is 15 residues. Germline V CDR1 and CDR2: SGHKS, YYEKEE (reference sequence). The V gene end was trimmed by 3 bases and the J gene end by 9 bases; junction bases not matched to a gene: 9.

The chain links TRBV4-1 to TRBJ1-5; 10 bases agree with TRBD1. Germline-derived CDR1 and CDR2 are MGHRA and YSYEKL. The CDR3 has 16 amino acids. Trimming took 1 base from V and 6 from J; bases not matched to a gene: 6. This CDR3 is CASSQVGTGVSQPQHF. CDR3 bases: TGCGCCAGCAGCCAAGTAGGGACAGGGGTGTCTCAGCCCCAGCATTTT.

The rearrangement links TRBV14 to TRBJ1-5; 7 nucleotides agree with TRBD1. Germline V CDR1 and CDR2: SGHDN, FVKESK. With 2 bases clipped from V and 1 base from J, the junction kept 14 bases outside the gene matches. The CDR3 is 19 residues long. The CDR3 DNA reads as TGTGCCAGCAGCCAAATGGTAGGACAGGCCATCGGGAGCAATCAGCCCCAGCATTTT. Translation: CASSQMVGQAIGSNQPQHF.